This TCR beta chain stems from a study of PD-L1 blockade in urothelial cancer listed by TCRdb under 2017. About the study as a whole: Therapy was started around 2014 for all patients, and atezolizumab 1,200 mg was administered intravenously every 3 weeks. Pretreatment tumor samples, along with matched peripheral blood collected serially before and after atezolizumab treatment, underwent TCR sequencing. A median of roughly 140,000 T cells and 65,000 to 90,000 unique TCRs was obtained from blood samples, and a median clonality of roughly 0.074 was observed. An ECOG performance status of 0 or 1 was recorded for the patients, and 0 to 3 prior chemotherapy regimens had been received by the patients. Somatic, immune and clinical correlates of response to PD-L1 blockade with atezolizumab in urothelial cancer were the focus of an exploratory multi-omic analysis. Under 10 patients reached durable clinical benefit, while some 20 patients did not. Blood samples were analyzed 3 weeks after the start of treatment (second dose) and 6 weeks after the start of treatment. Twenty-five of 29 patients were males with bladder-origin urothelial cancer, and about 60% of the 29 reported a prior smoking history. Under 30 patients had pretreatment blood TCR-seq, some 25 had at least one posttreatment blood collection, and some 25 had tumor TCR-seq. In the same patients who had TCR sequencing, pretreatment tumors also underwent whole exome sequencing and RNA sequencing. Durable clinical benefit meant progression-free survival longer than 6 months, and TCR features were also tested against progression-free and overall survival. Results and caveats for the whole study, not just this receptor: A pretreatment peripheral blood TCR clonality below the median was linked to improved progression-free and overall survival. Greater expansion of tumor-associated TCR clones in peripheral blood 3 weeks after the start of treatment was observed in patients with durable benefit (n of about 20, p = 0.022). Because the sample size was small (n ≈ 30) and many exploratory analyses were performed, the results are intended to be hypothesis-generating.

Synthetic TCR analog templates were spiked into each PCR so that absolute template abundance could be estimated from read counts. The immunoSEQ assay used bias-controlled V and J gene primers to amplify TCRbeta CDR3 regions from genomic DNA. Sequencing of rearranged TCRbeta segments was done at approximately 20X coverage. The authors' analysis ran thus. Clustering was used to correct sequencing errors, and CDR3s were annotated against IMGT so that V, D and J genes could be assigned. Downstream analyses used only productive TCRbeta rearrangements, leaving out any out-of-frame or stop-codon sequences. Clonality was computed as one minus Shannon entropy normalized by the log of the number of unique productive sequences. Fisher's exact test with Benjamini-Hochberg correction, using a cutoff of adjusted p below 0.01, was how clones that differed between time points or between blood and tumor were identified. As stored in TCRdb, this immuneACCESS dataset retains in-frame rearrangements with V and J assigned. A fraction of the clones does not appear; measured against another copy, unresolved V genes explain less than half of the discrepancy, and the remainder lacks a known reason. The D gene and trimming were derived from the DNA, and the V and J assignments and clone size from that table. The sample profile shows some 28,000 clones; around 80% of them were found once. The ten most abundant clones make up around 1.9% of the sample.

The cohort comprised fewer than 35 patients with locally advanced or metastatic urothelial carcinoma treated at Memorial Sloan Kettering on a trial protocol. Peripheral blood mononuclear cells were collected pretreatment and during treatment, with between 1 and 8 total time points per patient. The Qiagen DNeasy Blood extraction kit was used to purify genomic DNA from total PBMCs and tumor samples. PBMCs were collected pretreatment and during treatment, and were isolated and stored as previously described. Taken from cysteine to phenylalanine, the CDR3 has 16 residues. This entry keeps only the CDR3 DNA: 48 bases, framed from base 1. For this chain, trimming is 4 bases at the V end and 2 bases at the J end, and the number of junction bases without a gene match is 7. CDR1 SGHRS and CDR2 YFSETQ were looked up in the germline V gene. Turning to this clone: The antigen it recognizes is unknown. No base qualities exist here, and no much larger clone lies one base off it.

The sequences come from PBMCs, collected around atezolizumab (anti-PD-L1) treatment. The receptor was isolated from a man in his forties or fifties with urothelial cancer. This chain is built from TRBV5-1 and TRBJ1-3; TRBD1 lines up with 9 middle nucleotides. The sequenced DNA is TGCGCCAGCAGCGTCGGACAGGGGACAGCTGGAAACACCATATATTTT. The resulting protein is CASSVGQGTAGNTIYF.